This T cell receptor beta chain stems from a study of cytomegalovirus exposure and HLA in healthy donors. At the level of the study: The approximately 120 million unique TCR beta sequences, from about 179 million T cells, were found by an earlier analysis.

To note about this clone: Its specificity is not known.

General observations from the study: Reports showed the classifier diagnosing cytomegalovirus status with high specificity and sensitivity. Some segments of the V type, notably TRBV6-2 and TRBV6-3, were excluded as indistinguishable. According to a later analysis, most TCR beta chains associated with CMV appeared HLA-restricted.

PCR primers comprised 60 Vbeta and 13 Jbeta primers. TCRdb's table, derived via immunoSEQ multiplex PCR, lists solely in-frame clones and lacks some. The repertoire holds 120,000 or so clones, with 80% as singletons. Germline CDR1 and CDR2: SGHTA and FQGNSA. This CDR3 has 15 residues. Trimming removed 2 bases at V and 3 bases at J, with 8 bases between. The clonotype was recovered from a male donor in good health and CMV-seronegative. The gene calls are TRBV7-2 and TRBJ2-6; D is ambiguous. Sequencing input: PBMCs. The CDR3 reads CASSLLVGGANVLTF. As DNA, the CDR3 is TGTGCCAGCAGCTTATTAGTCGGTGGGGCCAACGTCCTGACTTTC. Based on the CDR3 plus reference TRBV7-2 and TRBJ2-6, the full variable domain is GAGVSQSPSNKVTEKGKDVELRCDPISGHTALYWYRQSLGQGLEFLIYFQGNSAPDKSGLPSDRFSAERTGGSVSTLTIQRTQQEDSAVYLCASSLLVGGANVLTFGAGSRLTVL.